The 9 T cell receptor beta chains reported below all come from one sample, sequenced in a study of T cell repertoires in cytomegalovirus infection. TCRdb passed the reads through MiXCR, listing each CDR3 protein once. The sample has about 700,000 distinct CDR3 sequences, about 30% seen once. Their antigens are not known. The sample consisted of cultured PBMCs, taken from culture after CMV antigen stimulation. The receptors come from a human donor in good health (CMV status not recorded). Some clones in this sample may be carry-over from other donors' samples.

This clonotype was detected a few times. CDR3 bases: TGTGCCAGCAGTCCGACGGGGCCCTACGAGCAGTACTTC. It yields the protein CASSPTGPYEQYF. V and J are TRBV6-2 or TRBV6-3 and TRBJ2-7; D may be TRBD1 or TRBD2 (5 bases each). The V gene lost 5 bases and the J gene lost 2 bases, with 10 bases spanning the gap. CDR1 and CDR2 from the germline V gene are MNHEY and SVGEGT. This CDR3 region has 13 residues.

In its sample, this clonotype was seen many times. The J gene is TRBJ2-1, the V gene TRBV7-2; D may be TRBD2 (6 bases). CDR3 length: 14 amino acids. Trimming removed 4 bases at V and 10 bases at J, with 17 bases between. Per germline, CDR1 SGHTA and CDR2 FQGNSA. The CDR3 region is CASSYRERFREQFF. CDR3 sequence (DNA): TGTGCCAGCAGCTACCGGGAGCGGTTCCGGGAGCAGTTCTTC.

This clonotype has at least ten counts. The V and J genes are TRBV7-2 and TRBJ1-3; D ambiguous. Germline V lookup: CDR1 SGHTA, CDR2 FQGNSA. This CDR3 has 13 amino acids. V lost 5 bases and J lost 2, with 7 bases in between. The CDR3 sequence: CASSTDPGNTIYF. The DNA for the CDR3 is TGTGCCAGCAGCACGGACCCTGGAAACACCATATATTTT.

This clonotype turned up a few times. The rearrangement joins TRBV30 to TRBJ2-1; D is ambiguous. The V gene's germline CDR1 is GTSNPN and CDR2 SVGIG (reference sequence). The CDR3 totals 13 residues. The germline V and J ends were trimmed by 5 bases and 0 bases, with 8 bases remaining between them. CDR3 protein: CAWDRGSYNEQFF. The CDR3 bases are TGTGCCTGGGATCGCGGCTCCTACAATGAGCAGTTCTTC.

The rearrangement uses TRBV7-8 and TRBJ2-5; TRBD1 or TRBD2 may be the D gene (5 bases each). Germline V gives CDR1 SGHVS, CDR2 FQNEAQ. Trimming took 1 base from V and 4 from J, leaving 16 bases between them. This CDR3 is 16 amino acids long. This CDR3 is CASSLVSGGTRETQYF. DNA of the CDR3: TGTGCCAGCAGCTTAGTCTCGGGTGGGACCAGAGAGACCCAGTACTTC. The variable domain in full, completed from reference TRBV7-8 and TRBJ2-5, reads GAGVSQSPRYKVAKRGQDVALRCDPISGHVSLFWYQQALGQGPEFLTYFQNEAQLDKSGLPSDRFFAERPEGSVSTLKIQRTQQEDSAVYLCASSLVSGGTRETQYFGPGTRLLVL.

A single count supports this clonotype. The rearrangement links TRBV27 to TRBJ1-5; D ambiguous. V shed 5 bases and J shed 5 bases, with 7 bases lying between them. This CDR3 region has 12 residues. Germline loops: CDR1 MNHEY, CDR2 SMNVEV (reference sequence). In DNA, the CDR3 is TGTGCCAGCAGTACCGCCGATCAGCCCCAGCATTTT. This translates into CASSTADQPQHF.

This chain joins TRBV7-2 and TRBJ2-2, with no clear D. Trimming removed 5 bases from V and 5 bases from J, with 12 bases in between. The CDR3 is 14 amino acids. Germline V gives CDR1 SGHTA, CDR2 FQGNSA. In DNA form, the CDR3 reads TGTGCCAGCAGCCAACAGTCGGTGACCGGGGAGCTGTTTTTT. This sequence encodes CASSQQSVTGELFF.

The chain's CDR3 is CASSGGDYPNEQFF. In DNA form, the CDR3 reads TGCGCCAGCAGCGGAGGGGACTACCCTAATGAGCAGTTCTTC. This chain connects TRBV5-1 to TRBJ2-1; 7 bases agree with TRBD2. This CDR3 has 14 amino acids. The junction had 8 bases not matched to a gene; V was cut back by 4 bases and J by 7 bases. In germline, CDR1 is SGHRS, CDR2 YFSETQ.

This clonotype was recorded a few times. Here the CDR3 reads CASSFGGKIEAFF. CDR3 nucleotides: TGTGCCAGCAGCTTCGGGGGTAAGATTGAAGCTTTCTTT. The V gene is TRBV7-9, the J gene TRBJ1-1; weak D call: TRBD1 (5 bases). Between the trimmed V and J ends, which lost 3 bases and 7 bases, there was a span of 12 bases. CDR1 and CDR2 (germline): SEHNR, FQNEAQ (reference sequence). This CDR3 comprises 13 residues.